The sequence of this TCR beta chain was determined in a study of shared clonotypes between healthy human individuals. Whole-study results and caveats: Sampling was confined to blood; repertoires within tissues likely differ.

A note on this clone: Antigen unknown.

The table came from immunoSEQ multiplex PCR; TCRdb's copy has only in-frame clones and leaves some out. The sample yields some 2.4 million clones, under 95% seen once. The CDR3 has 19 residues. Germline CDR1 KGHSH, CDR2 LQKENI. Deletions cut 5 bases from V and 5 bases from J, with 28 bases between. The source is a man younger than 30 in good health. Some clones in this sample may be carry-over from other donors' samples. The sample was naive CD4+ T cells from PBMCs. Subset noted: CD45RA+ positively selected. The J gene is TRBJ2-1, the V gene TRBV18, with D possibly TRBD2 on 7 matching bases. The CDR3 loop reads CASSRYSPGGAGAHNEQFF. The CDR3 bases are TGTGCCAGCTCAAGATACAGCCCTGGGGGGGCGGGAGCGCACAATGAGCAGTTCTTC.